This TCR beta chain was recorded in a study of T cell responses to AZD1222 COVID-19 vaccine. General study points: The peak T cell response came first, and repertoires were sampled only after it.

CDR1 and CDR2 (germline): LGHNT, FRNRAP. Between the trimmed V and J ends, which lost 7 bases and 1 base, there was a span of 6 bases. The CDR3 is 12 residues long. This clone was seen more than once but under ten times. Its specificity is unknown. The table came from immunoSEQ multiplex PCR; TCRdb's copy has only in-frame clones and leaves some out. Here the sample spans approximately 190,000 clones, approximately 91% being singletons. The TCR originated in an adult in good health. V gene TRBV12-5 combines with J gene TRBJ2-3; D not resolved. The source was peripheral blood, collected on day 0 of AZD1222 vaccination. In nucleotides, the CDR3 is TGTGCTAGTGAGGGCCGCACAGATACGCAGTATTTT. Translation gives CASEGRTDTQYF.